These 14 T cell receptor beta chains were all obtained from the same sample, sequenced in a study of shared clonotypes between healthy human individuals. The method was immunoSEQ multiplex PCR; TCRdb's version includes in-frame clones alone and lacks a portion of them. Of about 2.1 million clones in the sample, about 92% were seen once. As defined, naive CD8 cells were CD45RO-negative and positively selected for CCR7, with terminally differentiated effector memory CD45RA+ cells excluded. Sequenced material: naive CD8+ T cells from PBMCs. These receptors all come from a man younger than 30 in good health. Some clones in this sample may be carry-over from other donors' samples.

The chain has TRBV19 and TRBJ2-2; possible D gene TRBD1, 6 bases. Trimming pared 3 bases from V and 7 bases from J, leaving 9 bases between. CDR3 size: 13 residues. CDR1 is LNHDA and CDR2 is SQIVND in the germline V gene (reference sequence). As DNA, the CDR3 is TGTGCCAGTAGTATTTGGGGGCGCGGGGAGCTGTTTTTT. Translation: CASSIWGRGELFF.

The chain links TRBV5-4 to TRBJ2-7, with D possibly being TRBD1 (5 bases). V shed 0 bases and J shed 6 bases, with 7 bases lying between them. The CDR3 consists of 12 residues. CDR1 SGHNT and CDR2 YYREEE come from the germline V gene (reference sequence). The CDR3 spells CASSLGQGEQYF. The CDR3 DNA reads TGTGCCAGCAGCTTGGGGCAGGGCGAGCAGTACTTC. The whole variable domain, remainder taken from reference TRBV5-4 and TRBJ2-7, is ETGVTQSPTHLIKTRGQQVTLRCSSQSGHNTVSWYQQALGQGPQFIFQYYREEENGRGNFPPRFSGLQFPNYSSELNVNALELDDSALYLCASSLGQGEQYFGPGTRLTVT.

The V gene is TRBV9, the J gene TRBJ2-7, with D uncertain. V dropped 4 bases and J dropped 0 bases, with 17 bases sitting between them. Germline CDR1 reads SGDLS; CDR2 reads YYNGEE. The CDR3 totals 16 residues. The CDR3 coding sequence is TGTGCCAGCAGCCCCCGGACCGAACCCAGCTCCTACGAGCAGTACTTC. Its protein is CASSPRTEPSSYEQYF.

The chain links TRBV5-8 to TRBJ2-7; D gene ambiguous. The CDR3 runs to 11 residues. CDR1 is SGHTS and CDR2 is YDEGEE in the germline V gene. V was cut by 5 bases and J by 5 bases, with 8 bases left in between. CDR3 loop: CASRGLNEQYF. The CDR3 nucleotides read TGTGCCAGCAGGGGATTGAACGAGCAGTACTTC. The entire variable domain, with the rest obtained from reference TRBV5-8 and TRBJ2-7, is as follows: EAGVTQSPTHLIKTRGQQATLRCSPISGHTSVYWYQQALGLGLQFLLWYDEGEERNRGNFPPRFSGRQFPNYSSELNVNALELEDSALYLCASRGLNEQYFGPGTRLTVT.

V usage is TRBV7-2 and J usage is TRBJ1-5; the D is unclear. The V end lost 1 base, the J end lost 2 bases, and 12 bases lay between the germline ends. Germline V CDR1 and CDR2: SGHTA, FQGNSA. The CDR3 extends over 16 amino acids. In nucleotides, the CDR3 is TGTGCCAGCAGCTTAGGAGGCCCGAGGGGCAATCAGCCCCAGCATTTT. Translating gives CASSLGGPRGNQPQHF.

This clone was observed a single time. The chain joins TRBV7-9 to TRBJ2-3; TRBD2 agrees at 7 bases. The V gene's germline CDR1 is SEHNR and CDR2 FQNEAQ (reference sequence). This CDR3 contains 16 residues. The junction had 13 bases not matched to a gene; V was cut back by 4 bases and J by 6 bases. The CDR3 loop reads CASSSPWAGVEDTQYF. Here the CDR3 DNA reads TGTGCCAGCAGCTCCCCTTGGGCGGGAGTTGAGGATACGCAGTATTTT.

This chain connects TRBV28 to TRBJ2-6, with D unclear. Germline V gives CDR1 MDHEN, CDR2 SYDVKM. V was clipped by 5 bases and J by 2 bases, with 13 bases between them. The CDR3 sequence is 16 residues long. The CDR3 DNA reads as TGTGCCAGCAGTCTCGACGGGTCCCCTGGGGCCAACGTCCTGACTTTC. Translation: CASSLDGSPGANVLTF.

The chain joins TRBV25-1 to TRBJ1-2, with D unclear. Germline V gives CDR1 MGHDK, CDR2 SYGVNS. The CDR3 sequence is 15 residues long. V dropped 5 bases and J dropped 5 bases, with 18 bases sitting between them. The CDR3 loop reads CASSPRGGFLYGYTF. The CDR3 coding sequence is TGTGCCAGCAGTCCCCGGGGTGGGTTCTTGTATGGCTACACCTTC.

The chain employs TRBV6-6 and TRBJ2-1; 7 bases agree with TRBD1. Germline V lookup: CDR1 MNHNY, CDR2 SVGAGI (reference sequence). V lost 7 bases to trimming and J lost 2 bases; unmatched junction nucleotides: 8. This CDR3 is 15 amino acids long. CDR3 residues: CASTHTGVPYNEQFF. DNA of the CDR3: TGTGCCAGCACTCATACAGGGGTCCCCTACAATGAGCAGTTCTTC.

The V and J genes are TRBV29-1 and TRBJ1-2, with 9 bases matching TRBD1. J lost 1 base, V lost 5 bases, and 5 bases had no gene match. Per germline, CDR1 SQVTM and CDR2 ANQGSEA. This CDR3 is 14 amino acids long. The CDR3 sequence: CSVLGQGYNYGYTF. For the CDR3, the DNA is TGCAGCGTTCTCGGACAGGGGTATAACTATGGCTACACCTTC.

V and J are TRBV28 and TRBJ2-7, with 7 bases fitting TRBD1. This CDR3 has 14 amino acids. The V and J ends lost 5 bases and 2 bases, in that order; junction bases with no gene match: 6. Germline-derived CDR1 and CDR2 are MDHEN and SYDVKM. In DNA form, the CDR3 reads TGTGCCAGCAGTCCCCGGGACAGAACCTACGAGCAGTACTTC. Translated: CASSPRDRTYEQYF.

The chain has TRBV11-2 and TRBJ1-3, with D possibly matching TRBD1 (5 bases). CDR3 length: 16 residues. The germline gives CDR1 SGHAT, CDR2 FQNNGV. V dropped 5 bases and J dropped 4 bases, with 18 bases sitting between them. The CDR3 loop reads CASSAIQGSVGNTIYF. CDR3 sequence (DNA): TGTGCCAGCAGCGCCATCCAGGGAAGTGTGGGAAACACCATATATTTT.

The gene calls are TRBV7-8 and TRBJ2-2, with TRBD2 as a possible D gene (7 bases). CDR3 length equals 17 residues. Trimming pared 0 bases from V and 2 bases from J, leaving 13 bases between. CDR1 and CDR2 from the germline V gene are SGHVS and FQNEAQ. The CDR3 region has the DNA TGTGCCAGCAGCTTAGCTGGGAGGGGGTCTAACACCGGGGAGCTGTTTTTT. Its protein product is CASSLAGRGSNTGELFF.

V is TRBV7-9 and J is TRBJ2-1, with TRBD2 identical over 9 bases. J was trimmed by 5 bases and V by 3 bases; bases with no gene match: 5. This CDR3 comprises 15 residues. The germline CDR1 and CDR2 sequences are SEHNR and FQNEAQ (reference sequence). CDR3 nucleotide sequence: TGTGCCAGCAGCTTCCTGCTAGCGGGAAACAATGAGCAGTTCTTC. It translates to CASSFLLAGNNEQFF.